This T cell receptor (beta chain) came from a study of CD8 T cells in Susac syndrome. The authors reverse transcribed roughly 0.5 to 1 ug RNA with random hexamers. Amplification of TCR beta CDR3 spanned 54 Vbeta and 13 Jbeta via immunoSEQ multiplex PCR. TCRdb recomputed calls from the immunoSEQ multiplex PCR reads with MiXCR, one row per CDR3 protein. The data contain about 140,000 distinct CDR3 sequences, around 94% of them seen just once; the ten biggest clones take up 0.07% to 0.1%. Sequencing of TCR beta covered CD8+ and CD4+ T cells obtained from blood. Controls were drawn from healthy donors and were matched for age and sex. Both CD4+ and CD8+ T cells were negatively isolated, and TEMRA cells underwent FACS enrichment. The CDR3 extends over 16 amino acids. Germline V gene sequence: CDR1 SGHRS, CDR2 YFSETQ. Trimming cost V 0 bases and J 7 bases, with 17 bases left between them.

The chain uses TRBV5-1 and TRBJ2-1; no reliable D call. This receptor was taken from a human donor in good health. The sequencing sample was made of CD4+ T cells from PBMCs. The CDR3 nucleotides are TGCGCCAGCAGCTTGGAGCCAGCCGTCTCGTCGAATGAGCAGTTCTTC. Translated: CASSLEPAVSSNEQFF. The full variable domain, in which reference TRBV5-1 and TRBJ2-1 provide the parts outside the CDR3, is KAGVTQTPRYLIKTRGQQVTLSCSPISGHRSVSWYQQTPGQGLQFLFEYFSETQRNKGNFPGRFSGRQFSNSRSEMNVSTLELGDSALYLCASSLEPAVSSNEQFFGPGTRLTVL.